The TCR beta chain under discussion was sequenced for a study of T cells in Graves' hyperthyroidism and ophthalmopathy. Stable hyperthyroidism: no ophthalmopathy progression over 18 months of follow-up. Hyperthyroidism was newly diagnosed in patients aged 18 to 65 (duration under 2 months). Template material for amplifying TCR beta CDR3 regions consisted of RNA transcripts. The TCR CDR3 was amplified in a first-round RT-PCR using the HTBI primer set. One entry per CDR3 protein results from TCRdb running MiXCR on the multiplex PCR reads. In the table there are hundreds of thousands of distinct CDR3 sequences, 16% of which are singletons. CDR3 length: 20 residues. CDR1 is KGHDR, CDR2 SFDVKD, per germline. V shed 3 bases and J shed 1 base, with 24 bases lying between them.

Sequenced sample: blood. This TCR was sampled from a woman aged 18-29 years with Graves' hyperthyroidism. This chain joins TRBV24-1 and TRBJ2-1, with a tentative D call TRBD2 (6 bases). The CDR3 bases are TGTGCCACCAGTGATCGGACTAACGGGCTTCGAGCGAGTTCCTACAATGAGCAGTTCTTC. It encodes CATSDRTNGLRASSYNEQFF.